Below, 26 T cell receptor beta chains from the same sample are listed, as sequenced in a study of T-cell memory formation after mild COVID-19. A single record per CDR3 protein comes from TCRdb applying MiXCR to the 5' RACE reads. The top ten hold 8.1% of the sample, which has about 560,000 distinct CDR3 sequences, roughly a sixth seen once. Sequenced material: PBMCs or a T cell subset sorted from them (not recorded which). These receptors all stem from an adult woman who had mild COVID-19 (a few samples of this study predate the infection). Cell type and time point are not known.

CDR3 residues: CSAKGDVSYNEQFF. In DNA, the CDR3 is TGCAGTGCTAAAGGGGACGTCAGTTACAATGAGCAGTTCTTC. This chain uses TRBV20-1 with TRBJ2-1; D assignment may be TRBD1 or TRBD2 (5 bases each). The CDR3 is 14 amino acids. The V gene lost 4 bases and the J gene lost 4 bases, with 14 bases spanning the gap. The germline V gene has CDR1 DFQATT and CDR2 SNEGSKA (reference sequence).

This clonotype showed up just once. The rearrangement joins TRBV19 to TRBJ1-4, with TRBD1 identical over 7 bases. Germline trimming cut 4 bases from V and 8 bases from J; bases unmatched to any gene: 7. Germline assignment: CDR1 LNHDA and CDR2 SQIVND (reference sequence). The CDR3 consists of 14 residues. CDR3 coding DNA: TGTGCCAGTAGTAGTTGGGACAGTGGGGAAAAACTGTTTTTT. Translating gives CASSSWDSGEKLFF. The variable domain in full, completed from reference TRBV19 and TRBJ1-4, reads DGGITQSPKYLFRKEGQNVTLSCEQNLNHDAMYWYRQDPGQGLRLIYYSQIVNDFQKGDIAEGYSVSREKKESFPLTVTSAQKNPTAFYLCASSSWDSGEKLFFGSGTQLSVL.

The chain combines TRBV14 with TRBJ2-1, with 9 bases that match TRBD2. V gave up 4 bases and J gave up 8 bases; unmatched junction bases: 9. Germline values: CDR1 SGHDN, CDR2 FVKESK. The CDR3 runs to 15 residues. The DNA for the CDR3 is TGTGCCAGCAGCCGCAGGGGACTAGCATTGGATGAGCAGTTCTTC. As protein: CASSRRGLALDEQFF.

The CDR3 DNA follows: TGTGCCAGCAGTTTAACGACAGGGTTTTCCGGGGAGCTGTTTTTT. This sequence encodes CASSLTTGFSGELFF. The rearrangement joins TRBV12-3 or TRBV12-4 to TRBJ2-2; TRBD1 agrees at 7 bases. The V gene end was trimmed by 2 bases and the J gene end by 6 bases; junction bases not matched to a gene: 6. The CDR3 is 15 residues long.

This clonotype was counted between two and nine times. CDR3 protein: CASSEDSFGPLHF. CDR3 in DNA: TGTGCCAGCAGCGAGGACTCCTTCGGGCCCCTCCACTTT. This sequence joins TRBV12-3 or TRBV12-4 and TRBJ1-6; D ambiguous. V was trimmed by 6 bases and J by 13 bases, leaving 16 bases between them. The CDR3 contains 13 residues.

The chain couples TRBV15 to TRBJ2-1; no firm D call. V lost 1 base to trimming and J lost 7 bases, with 8 bases between them. Germline CDR1 reads LNHNV; CDR2 reads YYDKDF (reference sequence). The CDR3 has 13 residues. CDR3 coding DNA: TGTGCCACCAGCAGAGCCAGGCTTAATGAGCAGTTCTTC. Residues: CATSRARLNEQFF.

This clonotype showed up just a few times. J is TRBJ2-1 and V is TRBV10-3, with D unclear. V was cut by 5 bases and J by 0 bases, with 11 bases left in between. Germline CDR1 reads ENHRY; CDR2 reads SYGVKD. The CDR3 has 15 residues. CDR3 DNA: TGTGCCATCAGTTTAGCCTCCAGCTCCTACAATGAGCAGTTCTTC. Translated, it gives CAISLASSSYNEQFF.

This clonotype was observed a handful of times. The gene calls are TRBV7-2 and TRBJ2-3; 9 nucleotides match TRBD2. This CDR3 has 15 amino acids. V gave up 0 bases and J gave up 8 bases; unmatched junction bases: 6. CDR1 is SGHTA, CDR2 FQGNSA, per germline. CDR3 loop: CASSLALAGLGTQYF. The DNA of the CDR3 is TGTGCCAGCAGCTTAGCGCTAGCGGGGTTGGGTACGCAGTATTTT.

This clonotype was detected a few times. The chain joins TRBV7-9 to TRBJ2-7; D ambiguous. This CDR3 contains 12 residues. V gave up 4 bases and J gave up 5 bases, with 9 bases separating them. Looked up from germline, CDR1 is SEHNR and CDR2 is FQNEAQ (reference sequence). CDR3 in amino acids: CASSSGTNEQYF. In DNA form, the CDR3 reads TGTGCCAGCAGCTCCGGAACCAACGAGCAGTACTTC.

The J gene is TRBJ2-7, the V gene TRBV5-5, with a weak D call TRBD1 (5 bases). The CDR3 is 14 amino acids. Germline CDR1 reads SGHKS; CDR2 reads YYEKEE (reference sequence). V lost 4 bases, J lost 3 bases, and 14 bases lay in between. The CDR3 loop is CASSPSDSYYEQYF. The CDR3, as DNA: TGTGCCAGCAGCCCATCAGACAGTTACTACGAGCAGTACTTC.

The chain carries TRBV20-1 and TRBJ1-5; D is perhaps TRBD1 (5 bases). Per the germline V gene, CDR1 is DFQATT and CDR2 is SNEGSKA (reference sequence). V lost 1 base to trimming and J lost 1 base, with 11 bases between them. The length of the CDR3 is 15 residues. The CDR3 spells CSARAGSGSNQPQHF. The CDR3 bases are TGCAGTGCTAGAGCAGGGAGTGGCAGCAATCAGCCCCAGCATTTT.

The V call is TRBV5-1, the J call TRBJ1-6; weak D call: TRBD1 (5 bases). This CDR3 is built from 14 residues. V dropped 4 bases and J dropped 1 base, with 6 bases sitting between them. CDR1 and CDR2 from the germline V gene are SGHRS and YFSETQ. The CDR3 DNA sequence: TGCGCCAGCAGCGGGGGTTCCTATAATTCACCCCTCCACTTT. Its translation: CASSGGSYNSPLHF.

V is TRBV6-2 or TRBV6-3 and J is TRBJ1-3, with D perhaps matching TRBD1 (6 bases). Looked up from germline, CDR1 is MNHEY and CDR2 is SVGEGT. Deletions cut 5 bases from V and 4 bases from J, with 18 bases between. This CDR3 comprises 16 residues. This chain's CDR3 is CASSTHTPDRGNTIYF. Written as DNA, the CDR3 is TGTGCCAGCAGTACCCACACTCCGGACAGAGGAAACACCATATATTTT.

The chain has TRBV27 and TRBJ2-2, with D perhaps TRBD2 (6 bases). This CDR3 spans 16 amino acids. Germline CDR1 MNHEY, CDR2 SMNVEV (reference sequence). V lost 2 bases and J 0 bases, leaving 10 bases between the germline ends. This CDR3 is CASSLLALANTGELFF. Here the CDR3 DNA reads TGTGCCAGCAGTTTACTAGCGCTCGCGAACACCGGGGAGCTGTTTTTT.

This rearrangement joins TRBV7-8 to TRBJ2-1, with a possible D match to TRBD2 (5 bases). Germline V gives CDR1 SGHVS, CDR2 FQNEAQ. V dropped 0 bases and J dropped 4 bases, with 13 bases sitting between them. The CDR3 has 16 amino acids. The CDR3, as DNA: TGTGCCAGCAGCTTAGCGCCTCCTGGCGGGTACAATGAGCAGTTCTTC. It codes for CASSLAPPGGYNEQFF. Using reference TRBV7-8 and TRBJ2-1 for the parts outside the CDR3, the full variable domain is GAGVSQSPRYKVAKRGQDVALRCDPISGHVSLFWYQQALGQGPEFLTYFQNEAQLDKSGLPSDRFFAERPEGSVSTLKIQRTQQEDSAVYLCASSLAPPGGYNEQFFGPGTRLTVL.

The chain combines TRBV7-9 with TRBJ2-7; 7 bases align to TRBD1. The V segment lost 4 bases and the J segment 2 bases; nucleotides outside the gene matches: 11. Germline V lookup: CDR1 SEHNR, CDR2 FQNEAQ (reference sequence). The CDR3 consists of 16 residues. The CDR3 sequence is CASSSFPDRNPYEQYF. For the CDR3, the DNA is TGTGCCAGCAGCTCCTTCCCGGACAGGAACCCCTACGAGCAGTACTTC.

This clonotype has more than one count but fewer than ten. The chain recombines TRBV9 with TRBJ2-5, with 10 bases fitting TRBD1. From germline, CDR1 is SGDLS and CDR2 YYNGEE. There are 15 residues in the CDR3. V gave up 0 bases and J gave up 5 bases; unmatched junction bases: 4. CDR3 DNA: TGTGCCAGCAGCGTAGGACAGGGGGCGCGGGAGACCCAGTACTTC. As protein: CASSVGQGARETQYF.

The chain is built from TRBV7-9 and TRBJ2-7; a weak D match, TRBD1 (6 bases). With 1 base removed from V and 0 bases from J, the gap between germline ends came to 28 bases. The germline V gene has CDR1 SEHNR and CDR2 FQNEAQ (reference sequence). This CDR3 region has 21 residues. The CDR3 reads CASSLVFMRQAPSTVSYEQYF. CDR3 sequence (DNA): TGTGCCAGCAGCTTAGTCTTTATGCGACAGGCCCCCTCGACGGTCTCCTACGAGCAGTACTTC.

This clonotype was seen only a few times. V is TRBV7-3 and J is TRBJ2-7; D remains unclear. Germline CDR1 is SGHTA and CDR2 is FQGTGA. V shed 6 bases and J shed 3 bases, with 15 bases lying between them. The CDR3 contains 14 residues. The CDR3 spells CASSPDPRDYEQYF. The CDR3 nucleotides are TGTGCCAGCAGTCCCGACCCCAGAGACTACGAGCAGTACTTC.

The CDR3 here is CASSGGGSTDTQYF. In DNA, the CDR3 is TGTGCCAGCAGCGGGGGGGGCTCCACAGATACGCAGTATTTT. This rearrangement joins TRBV5-5 to TRBJ2-3; weak D call: TRBD2 (7 bases). The CDR3 loop spans 14 amino acids. V lost 4 bases and J 2 bases, leaving 11 bases between the germline ends. The germline CDR1 and CDR2 sequences are SGHKS and YYEKEE (reference sequence).

This clonotype was seen a few times. A read error may produce the germline difference seen at one junction end. The rearrangement links TRBV11-2 to TRBJ2-4; 8 bases align to TRBD1. Per germline, CDR1 SGHAT and CDR2 FQNNGV. CDR3 size: 12 residues. CDR3 nucleotides: TGTGCCAGCAGCACCCCGGGACAGGCCCCTCACTTC. It yields the protein CASSTPGQAPHF.

At least ten counts were recorded for this clonotype. The chain has TRBV24-1 and TRBJ2-3; D gene uncertain. The CDR3 length is 11 residues. V dropped 9 bases and J dropped 4 bases, with 7 bases sitting between them. Per germline, CDR1 KGHDR and CDR2 SFDVKD. The chain's CDR3 is CATAFSDTQYF. In DNA, the CDR3 is TGTGCCACCGCCTTTTCAGATACGCAGTATTTT.

By share, this clonotype ranks as medium-sized. This chain uses TRBV7-9 with TRBJ2-3; D is undetermined. The ends were cut back, 7 bases at V and 2 bases at J, with 19 bases in the middle. The length of the CDR3 is 16 residues. Germline V gives CDR1 SEHNR, CDR2 FQNEAQ (reference sequence). This CDR3 is CASTLVQGSPTDTQYF. DNA of the CDR3: TGTGCCAGCACCCTAGTCCAAGGGTCCCCCACAGATACGCAGTATTTT. Together with reference TRBV7-9 and TRBJ2-3, the CDR3 gives the full variable domain: DTGVSQNPRHKITKRGQNVTFRCDPISEHNRLYWYRQTLGQGPEFLTYFQNEAQLEKSRLLSDRFSAERPKGSFSTLEIQRTEQGDSAMYLCASTLVQGSPTDTQYFGPGTRLTVL.

The CDR3 is CASSDHGGNWNEQFF. CDR3 bases: TGCGCCAGCAGCGACCATGGGGGGAACTGGAATGAGCAGTTCTTC. The chain employs TRBV5-1 and TRBJ2-1; TRBD2 might be the D (6 bases). V lost 4 bases to trimming and J lost 7 bases, with 18 bases between them. This CDR3 is built from 15 residues. Germline CDR1 SGHRS, CDR2 YFSETQ.

The gene calls are TRBV12-3 or TRBV12-4 and TRBJ1-1; tentatively, D is TRBD1 (5 bases). V dropped 5 bases and J dropped 6 bases, with 22 bases sitting between them. The CDR3 is 16 residues long. The CDR3 DNA sequence: TGTGCCAGCAGTGGTCACCCAGGGATTGGAAGCGCTGAAGCTTTCTTT. Translated, it gives CASSGHPGIGSAEAFF.

This clonotype was detected a few times. This chain joins TRBV6-1 and TRBJ2-2; TRBD2 is a possible D gene (5 bases). Germline V CDR1 and CDR2: MNHNS, SASEGT. The germline V and J ends were trimmed by 2 bases and 4 bases, with 11 bases remaining between them. CDR3 length equals 15 residues. CDR3 DNA sequence: TGTGCCAGCAGTGAAACTCTCGGAGGCACCGGGGAGCTGTTTTTT. This sequence encodes CASSETLGGTGELFF.